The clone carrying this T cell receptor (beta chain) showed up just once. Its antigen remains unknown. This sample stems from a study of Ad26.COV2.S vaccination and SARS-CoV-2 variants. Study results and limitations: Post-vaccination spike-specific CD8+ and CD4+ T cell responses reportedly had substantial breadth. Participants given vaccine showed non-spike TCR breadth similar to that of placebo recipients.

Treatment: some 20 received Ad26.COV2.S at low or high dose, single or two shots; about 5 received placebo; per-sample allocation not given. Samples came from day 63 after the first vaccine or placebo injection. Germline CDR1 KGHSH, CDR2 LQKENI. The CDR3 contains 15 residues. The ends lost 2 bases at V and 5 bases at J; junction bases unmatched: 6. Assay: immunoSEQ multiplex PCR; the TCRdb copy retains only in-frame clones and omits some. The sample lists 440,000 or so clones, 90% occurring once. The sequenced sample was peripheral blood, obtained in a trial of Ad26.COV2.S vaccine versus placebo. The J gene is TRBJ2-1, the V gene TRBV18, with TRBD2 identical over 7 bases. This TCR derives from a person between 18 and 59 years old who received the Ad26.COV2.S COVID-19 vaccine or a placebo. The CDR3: CASSPSGVGHNEQFF. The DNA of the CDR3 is TGTGCCAGCTCACCAAGCGGGGTCGGACACAATGAGCAGTTCTTC. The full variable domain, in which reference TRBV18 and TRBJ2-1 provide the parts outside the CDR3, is NAGVMQNPRHLVRRRGQEARLRCSPMKGHSHVYWYRQLPEEGLKFMVYLQKENIIDESGMPKERFSAEFPKEGPSILRIQQVVRGDSAAYFCASSPSGVGHNEQFFGPGTRLTVL.